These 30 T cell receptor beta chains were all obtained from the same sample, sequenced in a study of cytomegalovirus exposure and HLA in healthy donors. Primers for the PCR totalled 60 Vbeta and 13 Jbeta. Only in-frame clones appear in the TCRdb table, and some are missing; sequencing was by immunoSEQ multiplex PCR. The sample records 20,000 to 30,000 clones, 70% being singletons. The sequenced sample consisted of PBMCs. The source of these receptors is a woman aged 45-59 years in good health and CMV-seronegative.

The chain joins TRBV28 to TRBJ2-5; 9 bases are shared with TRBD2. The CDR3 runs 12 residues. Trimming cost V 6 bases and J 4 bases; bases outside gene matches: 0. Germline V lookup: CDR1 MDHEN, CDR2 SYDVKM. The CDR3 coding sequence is TGTGCCAGCAGACTAGCGGGAGAGACCCAGTACTTC. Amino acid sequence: CASRLAGETQYF. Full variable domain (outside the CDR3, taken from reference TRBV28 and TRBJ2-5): DVKVTQSSRYLVKRTGEKVFLECVQDMDHENMFWYRQDPGLGLRLIYFSYDVKMKEKGDIPEGYSVSREKKERFSLILESASTNQTSMYLCASRLAGETQYFGPGTRLLVL.

The CDR3 loop is CASKDTIYGYTF. In DNA, the CDR3 is TGTGCCAGCAAAGACACGATTTATGGCTACACCTTC. The V gene is TRBV6-5, the J gene TRBJ1-2; D gene uncertain. Trimming left V 7 bases short and J 5 bases short, with 11 bases between. Germline CDR1 MNHEY, CDR2 SVGAGI. The CDR3 contains 12 residues.

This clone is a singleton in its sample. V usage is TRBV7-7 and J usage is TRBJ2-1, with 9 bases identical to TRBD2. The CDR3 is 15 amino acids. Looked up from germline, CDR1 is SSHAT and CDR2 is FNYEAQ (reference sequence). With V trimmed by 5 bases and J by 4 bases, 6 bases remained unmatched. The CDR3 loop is CASSPGLAKYNEQFF. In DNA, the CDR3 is TGTGCCAGCAGCCCGGGACTAGCAAAATACAATGAGCAGTTCTTC.

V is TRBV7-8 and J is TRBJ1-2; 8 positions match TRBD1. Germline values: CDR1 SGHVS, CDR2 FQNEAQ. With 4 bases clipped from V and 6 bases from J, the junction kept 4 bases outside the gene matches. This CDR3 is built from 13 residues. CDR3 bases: TGTGCCAGCAGCTCAACAGGGGGTAATGGCTACACCTTC. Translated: CASSSTGGNGYTF.

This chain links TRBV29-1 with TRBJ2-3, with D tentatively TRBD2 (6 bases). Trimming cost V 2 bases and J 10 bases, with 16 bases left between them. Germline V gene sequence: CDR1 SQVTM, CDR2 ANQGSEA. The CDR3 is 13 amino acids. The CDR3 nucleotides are TGCAGCGTTGAAAGGGACTCCGGTGGGGCGCAGTATTTT. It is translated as CSVERDSGGAQYF.

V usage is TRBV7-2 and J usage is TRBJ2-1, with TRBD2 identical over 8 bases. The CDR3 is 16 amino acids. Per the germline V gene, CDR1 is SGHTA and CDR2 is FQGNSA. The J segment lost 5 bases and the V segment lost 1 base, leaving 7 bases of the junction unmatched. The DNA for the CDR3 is TGTGCCAGCAGCTTAGAAGTCGGCGGGAGGAACAATGAGCAGTTCTTC. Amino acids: CASSLEVGGRNNEQFF.

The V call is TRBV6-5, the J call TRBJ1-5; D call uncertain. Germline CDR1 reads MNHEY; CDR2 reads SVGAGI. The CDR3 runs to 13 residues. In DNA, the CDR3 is TGTGCTCTTGGTTGCTATAGCAATCAGCCCCAGCATTTT. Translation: CALGCYSNQPQHF.

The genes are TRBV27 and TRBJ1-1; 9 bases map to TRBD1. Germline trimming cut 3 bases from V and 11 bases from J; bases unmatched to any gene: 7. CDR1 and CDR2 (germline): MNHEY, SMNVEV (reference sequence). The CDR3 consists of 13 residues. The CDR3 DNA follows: TGTGCCAGCAGTTTTAGGACAGGGGTTTCGGCTTTCTTT. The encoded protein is CASSFRTGVSAFF.

The CDR3 is CASSVEGGRRTGELFF. The DNA of the CDR3 is TGTGCCAGCAGCGTAGAAGGCGGGAGAAGGACCGGGGAGCTGTTTTTT. V gene TRBV9 combines with J gene TRBJ2-2; 7 bases are a match to TRBD2. The CDR3 runs 16 residues. V was pared by 0 bases and J by 5 bases, with 7 bases of the junction left unmatched. Germline V gene data show CDR1 as SGDLS and CDR2 as YYNGEE.

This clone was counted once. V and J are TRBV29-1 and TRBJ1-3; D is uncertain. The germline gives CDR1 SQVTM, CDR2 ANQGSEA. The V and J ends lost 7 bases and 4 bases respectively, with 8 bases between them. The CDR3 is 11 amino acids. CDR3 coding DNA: TGCAGCGCTATACAGGGAAACACCATATATTTT. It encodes CSAIQGNTIYF.

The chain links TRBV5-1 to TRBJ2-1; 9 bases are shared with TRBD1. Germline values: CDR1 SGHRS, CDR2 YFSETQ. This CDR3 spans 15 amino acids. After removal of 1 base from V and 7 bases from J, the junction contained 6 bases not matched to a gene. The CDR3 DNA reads TGCGCCAGCAGCTTGCGCCTTGACAGGGGGAATGAGCAGTTCTTC. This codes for CASSLRLDRGNEQFF.

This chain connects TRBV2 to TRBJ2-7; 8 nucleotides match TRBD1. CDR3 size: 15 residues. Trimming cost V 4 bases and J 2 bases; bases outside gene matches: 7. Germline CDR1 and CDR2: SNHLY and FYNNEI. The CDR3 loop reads CASSVGTGPTYEQYF. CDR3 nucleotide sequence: TGTGCCAGCAGTGTGGGGACAGGTCCTACCTACGAGCAGTACTTC.

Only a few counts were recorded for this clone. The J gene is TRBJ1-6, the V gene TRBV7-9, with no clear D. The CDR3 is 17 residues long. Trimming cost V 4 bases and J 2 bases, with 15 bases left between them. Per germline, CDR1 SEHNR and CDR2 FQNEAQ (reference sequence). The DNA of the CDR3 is TGTGCCAGCAGCTCCGACCTTGGAGTCACCTATAATTCACCCCTCCACTTT. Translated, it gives CASSSDLGVTYNSPLHF.

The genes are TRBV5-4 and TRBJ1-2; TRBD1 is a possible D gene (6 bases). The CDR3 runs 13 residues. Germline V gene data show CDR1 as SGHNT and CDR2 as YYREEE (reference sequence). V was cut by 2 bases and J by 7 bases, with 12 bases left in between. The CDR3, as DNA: TGTGCCAGCAGCTTCGGGGGGCGGGGTGGCTACACCTTC. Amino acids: CASSFGGRGGYTF.

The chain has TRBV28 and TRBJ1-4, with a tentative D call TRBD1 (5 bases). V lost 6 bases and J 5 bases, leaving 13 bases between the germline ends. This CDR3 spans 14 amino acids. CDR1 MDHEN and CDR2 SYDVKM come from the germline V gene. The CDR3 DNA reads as TGTGCCAGCAGCTTGGGGGGGAAGAATGAAAAACTGTTTTTT. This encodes CASSLGGKNEKLFF.

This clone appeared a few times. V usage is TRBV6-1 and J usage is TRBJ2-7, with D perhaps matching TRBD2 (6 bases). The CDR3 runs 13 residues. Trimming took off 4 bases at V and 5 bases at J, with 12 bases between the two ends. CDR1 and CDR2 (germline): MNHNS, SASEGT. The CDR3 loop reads CASSGIERDEQYF. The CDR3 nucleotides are TGTGCCAGCAGTGGGATAGAGCGGGACGAGCAGTACTTC.

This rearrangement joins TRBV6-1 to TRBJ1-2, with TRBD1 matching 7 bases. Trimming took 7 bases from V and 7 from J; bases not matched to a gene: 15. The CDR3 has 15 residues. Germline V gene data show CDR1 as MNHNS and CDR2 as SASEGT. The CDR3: CASNQPETGAFGYTF. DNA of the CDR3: TGTGCCAGCAATCAACCGGAAACAGGGGCGTTTGGCTACACCTTC.

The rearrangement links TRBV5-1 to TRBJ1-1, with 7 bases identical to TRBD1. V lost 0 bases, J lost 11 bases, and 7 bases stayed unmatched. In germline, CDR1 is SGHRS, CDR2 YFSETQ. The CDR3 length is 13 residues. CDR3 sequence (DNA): TGCGCCAGCAGCTTGGGACAGGGAACTATCGCTTTCTTT. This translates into CASSLGQGTIAFF.

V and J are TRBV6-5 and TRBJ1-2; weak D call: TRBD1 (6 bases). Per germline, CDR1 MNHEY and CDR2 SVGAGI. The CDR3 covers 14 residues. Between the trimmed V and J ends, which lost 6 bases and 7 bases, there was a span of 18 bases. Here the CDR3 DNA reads TGTGCCAGCAGGACACGGGACACCGTGGGTGGCTACACCTTC. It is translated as CASRTRDTVGGYTF.

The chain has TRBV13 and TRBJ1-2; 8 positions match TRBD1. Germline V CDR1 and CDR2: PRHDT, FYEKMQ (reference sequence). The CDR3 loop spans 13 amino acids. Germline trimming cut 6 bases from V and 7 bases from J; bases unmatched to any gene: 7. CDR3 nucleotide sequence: TGTGCCAGCAGACACACAGGGGGAAGTGGCTACACCTTC. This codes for CASRHTGGSGYTF. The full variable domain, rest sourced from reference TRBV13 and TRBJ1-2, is AAGVIQSPRHLIKEKRETATLKCYPIPRHDTVYWYQQGPGQDPQFLISFYEKMQSDKGSIPDRFSAQQFSDYHSELNMSSLELGDSALYFCASRHTGGSGYTFGSGTRLTVV.

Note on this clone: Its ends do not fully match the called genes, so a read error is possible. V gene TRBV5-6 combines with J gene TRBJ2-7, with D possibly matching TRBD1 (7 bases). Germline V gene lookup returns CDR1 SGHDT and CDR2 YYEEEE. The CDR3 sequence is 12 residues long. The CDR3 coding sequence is TGTGCCAGCAGCTCGGCCGGGACAGCCCGGGGGTTC. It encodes CASSSAGTARGF. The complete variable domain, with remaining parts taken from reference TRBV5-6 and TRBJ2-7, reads DAGVTQSPTHLIKTRGQQVTLRCSPKSGHDTVSWYQQALGQGPQFIFQYYEEEERQRGNFPDRFSGHQFPNYSSELNVNALLLGDSALYLCASSSAGTARGFGPGTRLTVT.

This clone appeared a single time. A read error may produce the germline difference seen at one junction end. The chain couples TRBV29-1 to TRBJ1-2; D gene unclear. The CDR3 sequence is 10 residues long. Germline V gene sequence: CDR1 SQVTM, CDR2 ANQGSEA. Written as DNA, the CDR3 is TGCAGCGCTGAAACTAATGGCTACACCTTC. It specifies CSAETNGYTF.

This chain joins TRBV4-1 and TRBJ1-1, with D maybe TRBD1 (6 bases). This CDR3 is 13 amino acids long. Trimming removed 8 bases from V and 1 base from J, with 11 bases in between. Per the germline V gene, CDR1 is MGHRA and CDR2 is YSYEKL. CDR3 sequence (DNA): TGCGCCAGCCAGGGGCCGGGGAACACTGAAGCTTTCTTT. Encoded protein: CASQGPGNTEAFF.

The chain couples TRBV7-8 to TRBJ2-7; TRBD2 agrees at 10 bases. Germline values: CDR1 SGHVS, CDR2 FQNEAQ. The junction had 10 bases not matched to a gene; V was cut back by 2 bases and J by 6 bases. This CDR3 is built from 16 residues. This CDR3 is CASSLIAGGFGVEQYF. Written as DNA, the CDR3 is TGTGCCAGCAGCTTAATAGCGGGGGGATTTGGGGTCGAGCAGTACTTC.

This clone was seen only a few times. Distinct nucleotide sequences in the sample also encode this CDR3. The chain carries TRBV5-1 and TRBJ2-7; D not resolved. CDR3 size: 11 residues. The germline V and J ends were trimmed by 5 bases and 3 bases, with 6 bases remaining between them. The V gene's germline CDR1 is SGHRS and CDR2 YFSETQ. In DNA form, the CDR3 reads TGCGCCAGCAGTTTCGGCTACGAGCAGTACTTC. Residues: CASSFGYEQYF.

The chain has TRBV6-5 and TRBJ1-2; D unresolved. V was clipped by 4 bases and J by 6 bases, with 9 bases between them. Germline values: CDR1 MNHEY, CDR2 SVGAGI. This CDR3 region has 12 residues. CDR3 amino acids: CASSSYQDGYTF. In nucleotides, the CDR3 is TGTGCCAGCAGTTCATACCAGGATGGCTACACCTTC.

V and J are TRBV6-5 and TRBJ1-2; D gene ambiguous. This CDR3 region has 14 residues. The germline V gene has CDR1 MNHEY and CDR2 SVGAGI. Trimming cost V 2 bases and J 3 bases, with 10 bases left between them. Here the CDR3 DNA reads TGTGCCAGCAGTTACACACAGAGCTACTATGGCTACACCTTC. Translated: CASSYTQSYYGYTF.

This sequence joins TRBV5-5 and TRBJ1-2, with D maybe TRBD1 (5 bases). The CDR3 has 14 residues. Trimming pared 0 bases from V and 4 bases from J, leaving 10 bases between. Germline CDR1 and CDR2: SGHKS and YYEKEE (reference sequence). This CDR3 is CASSLDRSIYGYTF. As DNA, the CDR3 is TGTGCCAGCAGCTTGGACAGGTCTATCTATGGCTACACCTTC.

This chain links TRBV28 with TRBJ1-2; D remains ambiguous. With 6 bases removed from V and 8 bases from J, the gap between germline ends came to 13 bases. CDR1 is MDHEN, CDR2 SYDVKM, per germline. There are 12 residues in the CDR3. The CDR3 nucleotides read TGTGCCAGCAGGACTGAGGTTGGCGGCTACACCTTC. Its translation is CASRTEVGGYTF.

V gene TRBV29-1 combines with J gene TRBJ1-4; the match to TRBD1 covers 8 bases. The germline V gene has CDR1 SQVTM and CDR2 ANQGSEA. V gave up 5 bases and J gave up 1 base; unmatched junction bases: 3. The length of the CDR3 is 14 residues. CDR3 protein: CSVTGGETNEKLFF. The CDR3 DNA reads TGCAGCGTTACAGGGGGTGAAACTAATGAAAAACTGTTTTTT.